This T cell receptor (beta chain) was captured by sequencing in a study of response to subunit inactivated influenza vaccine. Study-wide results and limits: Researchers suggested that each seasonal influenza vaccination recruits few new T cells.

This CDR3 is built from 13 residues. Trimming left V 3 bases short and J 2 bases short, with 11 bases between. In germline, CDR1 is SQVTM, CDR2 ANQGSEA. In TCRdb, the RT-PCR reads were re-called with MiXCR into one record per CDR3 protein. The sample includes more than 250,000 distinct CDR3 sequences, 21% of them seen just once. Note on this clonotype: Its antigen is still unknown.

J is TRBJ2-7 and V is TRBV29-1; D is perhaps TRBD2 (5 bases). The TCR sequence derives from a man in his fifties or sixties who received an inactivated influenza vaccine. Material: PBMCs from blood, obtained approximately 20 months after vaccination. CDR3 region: CSVEGGSAYEQYF. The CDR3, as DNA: TGCAGCGTTGAGGGCGGGTCCGCCTACGAGCAGTACTTC.